This T cell receptor (beta chain) originates from a study of technical replicates of blood from a handful of donors (dated by TCRdb to 2016 to 2017). The CDR3 runs 16 amino acids, cysteine and phenylalanine included. The entry retains the CDR3 DNA only, 48 bases that are in frame from base 1. Cut back by 3 bases and 6 bases, the V and J ends lie 21 bases apart. Looking up the germline V gene yields CDR1 MGHRA and CDR2 YSYEKL. Library prep was done by the immunoSEQ multiplex PCR assay. TCRdb provides this immuneACCESS table in a form limited to in-frame rearrangements. Some clones are lacking; in checked studies, under half of them reflect an unresolved V gene, and why the rest are absent is not known. This sample comprises more than 70,000 clones, about 97% of them detected only once. About 0.2% of the sample goes to the ten largest clones. As regards this clone: No cognate antigen has been identified for it. No clone much larger than this one lies a single base away; base qualities are absent.

The rearranged segments are TRBV4-1 and TRBJ2-7; a tentative D match to TRBD2 spans 6 bases. Sequencing was performed on T cells isolated from PBMCs. This TCR was recovered from a human donor in good health. In nucleotide form, the sequence is TGCGCCAGCAGCCAGCCTCGGGACTCCGGACGGGTCGAGCAGTACTTC. It translates as CASSQPRDSGRVEQYF.